The rows below give T cell receptor beta chains drawn from one sample of a study of regulatory T cells in long-lasting Graves disease. One entry per CDR3 protein, called by TCRdb with MiXCR from the multiplex PCR reads. The sample consists of hundreds of thousands of distinct CDR3 sequences, about a sixth of them appearing once. This same sample was also taken into another study, of T cells in Graves' hyperthyroidism and ophthalmopathy.

Specimen: peripheral blood mononuclear cells (PBMCs), collected at new diagnosis, from a patient treated with antithyroid drugs. The receptors stem from a man aged 40-49 years with Graves disease. CDR3s include the opening cysteine and the closing phenylalanine or tryptophan. A D gene is named only where the DNA matches it firmly. Size is stated for part of the rows, as once, few or many counts, or as a class when the clone is expanded.

clone_size | cdr3_length | d_call | j_call | v_call | cdr3_aa | cdr3_nt
many | 13 | . | TRBJ1-5 | TRBV10-3 | CAISGQGNQPQHF | TGTGCCATCAGTGGGCAGGGAAATCAGCCCCAGCATTTT
. | 13 | . | TRBJ1-5 | TRBV7-9 | CASSFAGSQPQHF | TGTGCCAGCAGCTTTGCAGGTAGTCAGCCCCAGCATTTT
many | 15 | . | TRBJ1-2 | TRBV15 | CATSRGSERDYGYTF | TGTGCCACCAGCAGAGGGTCGGAGAGGGACTATGGCTACACCTTC
many | 14 | . | TRBJ1-3 | TRBV5-1 | CASSLEGSGNTIYF | TGTGCCAGCAGCTTGGAGGGGAGTGGAAACACCATATATTTT
many | 16 | . | TRBJ2-3 | TRBV4-2 | CASSQDQGGGVDTQYF | TGTGCCAGCAGCCAAGATCAGGGGGGGGGCGTTGATACGCAGTATTTT
many | 14 | . | TRBJ1-5 | TRBV6-5 | CASSYFLGIKPQHF | TGTGCCAGCAGTTACTTCCTCGGCATCAAGCCCCAGCATTTT
many | 19 | TRBD1 | TRBJ2-3 | TRBV7-9 | CASSPRDRGTKFRTDTQYF | TGTGCCAGCAGCCCTCGGGACAGGGGGACGAAGTTTCGAACAGATACGCAGTATTTT
many | 14 | TRBD2 | TRBJ2-7 | TRBV12-3/TRBV12-4 | CASRLAGSSYEQYF | TGTGCCAGCAGACTAGCGGGGAGCTCCTACGAGCAGTACTTC
. | 15 | . | TRBJ2-2 | TRBV28 | CASSLSHRVTGELFF | TGTGCCAGCAGTTTATCCCACAGGGTAACCGGGGAGCTGTTTTTT
many | 16 | TRBD1 | TRBJ2-1 | TRBV7-3 | CASSLTRQGAINEQFF | TGTGCCAGCAGCTTAACGAGGCAGGGGGCGATCAATGAGCAGTTCTTC
. | 15 | TRBD1 | TRBJ2-1 | TRBV28 | CASLPGQAPYNEQFF | TGTGCCAGCCTCCCGGGACAGGCCCCCTACAATGAGCAGTTCTTC
few | 14 | . | TRBJ1-5 | TRBV28 | CASSRPYSNQPQHF | TGTGCCAGCAGCAGGCCCTATAGCAATCAGCCCCAGCATTTT
many | 14 | . | TRBJ2-7 | TRBV2 | CASRWGLGPYEQYF | TGTGCCAGCAGGTGGGGTCTGGGCCCCTACGAGCAGTACTTC
. | 13 | . | TRBJ2-3 | TRBV2 | CASNYGGTDTQYF | TGTGCCAGCAATTACGGGGGCACAGATACGCAGTATTTT
many | 13 | . | TRBJ1-6 | TRBV20-1 | CSARDMTPSPLHF | TGCAGTGCTAGAGATATGACTCCGTCACCCCTCCACTTT
many | 15 | . | TRBJ1-4 | TRBV5-1 | CASSSSGHLNEKLFF | TGCGCCAGCAGCTCCTCCGGGCACCTTAATGAAAAACTGTTTTTT
many | 15 | . | TRBJ1-2 | TRBV5-1 | CASSLAPGEAYGYTF | TGCGCCAGCAGCTTGGCCCCCGGGGAGGCCTATGGCTACACCTTC
many | 17 | TRBD2 | TRBJ2-3 | TRBV7-2 | CASSPPPQGREGDTQYF | TGTGCCAGCAGCCCCCCTCCCCAGGGGCGGGAGGGAGATACGCAGTATTTT
few | 14 | . | TRBJ2-1 | TRBV5-1 | CASSLRPPRIEQFF | TGCGCCAGCAGCTTGCGGCCGCCGAGGATTGAGCAGTTCTTC
many | 12 | . | TRBJ2-7 | TRBV7-2 | CASSVQQAEQYF | TGTGCCAGCAGCGTACAACAGGCAGAGCAGTACTTC
many | 16 | TRBD2 | TRBJ2-1 | TRBV28 | CASSSLAGKSYNEQFF | TGTGCCAGCAGTTCCCTAGCGGGGAAATCCTACAATGAGCAGTTCTTC
many | 15 | . | TRBJ1-5 | TRBV18 | CASSPSGAHDQPQHF | TGTGCCAGCTCACCATCCGGGGCCCATGATCAGCCCCAGCATTTT
many | 11 | . | TRBJ1-5 | TRBV24-1 | CATPTNQPQHF | TGTGCCACCCCCACTAATCAGCCCCAGCATTTT
. | 14 | TRBD1 | TRBJ1-1 | TRBV18 | CASSPERGHTEAFF | TGTGCCAGCTCACCGGAAAGGGGGCACACTGAAGCTTTCTTT
many | 13 | . | TRBJ1-2 | TRBV28 | CASSFRTNYGYTF | TGTGCCAGCAGTTTCCGTACCAACTATGGCTACACCTTC
many | 14 | . | TRBJ1-6 | TRBV10-2 | CASRVTGDNSPLHF | TGCGCCAGCCGAGTAACAGGCGATAATTCACCCCTCCACTTT
. | 12 | . | TRBJ2-1 | TRBV20-1 | CSASTGRDEQFF | TGCAGTGCTAGCACCGGAAGGGATGAGCAGTTCTTC
few | 21 | TRBD2 | TRBJ2-7 | TRBV4-1 | CASSQHFRGGVELRRTREQYF | TGCGCCAGCAGCCAACATTTTCGGGGGGGCGTAGAATTACGCAGAACCCGCGAGCAGTACTTC
. | 14 | . | TRBJ1-2 | TRBV2 | CASSEGGRNHGCTF | TGTGCCAGCAGTGAAGGGGGACGGAACCATGGCTGCACCTTC
many | 14 | . | TRBJ2-3 | TRBV7-3 | CASSPSESTDTQYF | TGTGCCAGCAGCCCGAGTGAGTCCACAGATACGCAGTATTTT
many | 12 | . | TRBJ1-5 | TRBV28 | CASSTRQQPQHF | TGTGCCAGCAGTACAAGACAACAGCCCCAGCATTTT
. | 15 | . | TRBJ1-2 | TRBV4-3 | CASSPTLRGNYGYTF | TGCGCCAGCAGCCCTACCTTGCGGGGGAACTATGGCTACACCTTC
many | 13 | . | TRBJ2-7 | TRBV20-1 | CSARDRVLVEQYF | TGCAGTGCTAGAGACAGGGTCTTGGTCGAGCAGTACTTC
many | 14 | TRBD2 | TRBJ2-1 | TRBV27 | CATGLAGTHGEQFF | TGTGCCACCGGACTAGCGGGGACCCACGGTGAGCAGTTCTTC
. | 14 | TRBD2 | TRBJ2-7 | TRBV9 | CASSADSGGYEQYF | TGTGCCAGCAGCGCAGATAGCGGGGGGTACGAGCAGTACTTC
few | 14 | TRBD1 | TRBJ1-6 | TRBV28 | CASSLGQINSPLHF | TGTGCCAGCAGTTTGGGACAGATAAATTCACCCCTCCACTTT
many | 14 | . | TRBJ1-2 | TRBV29-1 | CSVASRQEHYGYTF | TGCAGCGTAGCTTCACGACAGGAACACTATGGCTACACCTTC
. | 15 | . | TRBJ1-1 | TRBV7-2 | CASSPDRGMNTEAFF | TGTGCCAGCAGCCCCGATCGGGGGATGAACACTGAAGCTTTCTTT
many | 17 | TRBD2 | TRBJ2-3 | TRBV2 | CASSEGLAGGFTDTQYF | TGTGCCAGCAGCGAAGGGCTAGCGGGGGGGTTTACAGATACGCAGTATTTT
. | 15 | TRBD1 | TRBJ2-3 | TRBV6-2/TRBV6-3 | CATRTGRRTTDTQYF | TGTGCCACCAGGACAGGGAGGAGGACAACAGATACGCAGTATTTT
many | 12 | TRBD1 | TRBJ1-4 | TRBV20-1 | CSARQGQEKLFF | TGCAGTGCTCGACAGGGCCAAGAAAAACTGTTTTTT
. | 13 | . | TRBJ1-4 | TRBV3-1 | CASSPRGGEKLFF | TGTGCCAGCAGCCCGAGGGGGGGTGAAAAACTGTTTTTT
. | 14 | TRBD1 | TRBJ2-7 | TRBV5-6 | CASSWGQGANEQYF | TGTGCCAGCAGCTGGGGACAGGGGGCGAATGAGCAGTACTTC
many | 13 | . | TRBJ2-3 | TRBV10-3 | CAISQGDEDTQYF | TGTGCCATCAGTCAGGGAGACGAGGATACGCAGTATTTT
. | 14 | TRBD2 | TRBJ2-1 | TRBV5-1 | CASSGAGPYNEQFF | TGCGCCAGCAGCGGAGCGGGGCCTTACAATGAGCAGTTCTTC
few | 14 | . | TRBJ2-1 | TRBV9 | CASSVGQEYNEQFF | TGTGCCAGCAGCGTAGGTCAGGAATACAATGAGCAGTTCTTC